The T cell receptor (beta chain) under discussion was sequenced for a study of response to subunit inactivated influenza vaccine. The CDR3 consists of 15 residues. Trimming took off 0 bases at V and 8 bases at J, with 15 bases between the two ends. CDR1 is LGHNA and CDR2 is YSLEER in the germline V gene. MiXCR was run by TCRdb on the RT-PCR reads, yielding one entry per CDR3 protein. The sample gives about 700,000 distinct CDR3 sequences, around 15% of which show up once; roughly 7.2% is in the top ten. This clonotype occurred a few times. Material: PBMCs from blood, obtained 14 to 15 days before vaccination. The receptor was derived from a man aged 50 or older who received an inactivated influenza vaccine. This chain connects TRBV4-3 to TRBJ2-3; D is unresolved. This CDR3 is CASSQDRSAPGTQYF. CDR3 bases: TGCGCCAGCAGCCAAGATCGGTCGGCTCCAGGTACGCAGTATTTT.